The 29 T cell receptor beta chains presented below share a single source sample, sequenced in a study of blood T cell repertoires in COVID-19. Measured with immunoSEQ multiplex PCR; TCRdb has only the in-frame clones, and not every one. There are approximately 250,000 clones in the sample; around 78% occur only once, and 3.5% to 5.5% lies in the top ten. The sequenced material came from peripheral blood. The source is a man in his 60s who had recovered from COVID-19.

The chain has TRBV4-1 and TRBJ2-3; possible D gene TRBD2, 6 bases. The CDR3 sequence is 17 residues long. Germline CDR1 reads MGHRA; CDR2 reads YSYEKL. The V end lost 1 base, the J end lost 3 bases, and 17 bases lay between the germline ends. CDR3 sequence (DNA): TGCGCCAGCAGCCAAGTCATAATGGGGGGACGAACAGATACGCAGTATTTT. This encodes CASSQVIMGGRTDTQYF.

This clone was seen at least ten times. The CDR3 sequence is CASSGQGFYEQYF. Here the CDR3 DNA reads TGTGCCAGCAGCGGACAGGGCTTCTACGAGCAGTACTTC. V usage is TRBV6-5 and J usage is TRBJ2-7, with 8 bases that match TRBD1. CDR1 and CDR2 (germline): MNHEY, SVGAGI. The CDR3 is 13 residues long. The ends lost 6 bases at V and 3 bases at J; junction bases unmatched: 4.

This clone has just a few counts. CDR3 protein: CASSLTGIPKNIQYF. The CDR3 DNA follows: TGTGCCAGCAGCTTGACGGGGATTCCCAAAAACATTCAGTACTTC. The chain uses TRBV5-4 and TRBJ2-4; D might be TRBD2 (5 bases). The length of the CDR3 is 15 residues. The V end was cut by 1 base, the J end by 2 bases, with 10 bases between. Germline V lookup: CDR1 SGHNT, CDR2 YYREEE (reference sequence).

The chain uses TRBV28 and TRBJ2-7; D may be TRBD1 (6 bases). The germline V gene has CDR1 MDHEN and CDR2 SYDVKM. The CDR3 is made up of 12 amino acids. V was clipped by 7 bases and J by 1 base, with 8 bases between them. The CDR3 bases are TGTGCCAGCACGACAGGATCCTACGAGCAGTACTTC. Translated: CASTTGSYEQYF.

The rearrangement joins TRBV6-1 to TRBJ2-3, with 8 bases identical to TRBD2. Germline values: CDR1 MNHNS, CDR2 SASEGT. Trimming at V came to 2 bases and at J to 5 bases, leaving 12 bases not matched to a gene. This CDR3 spans 17 amino acids. The CDR3 coding sequence is TGTGCCAGCAGTGAAATAGCGGCCGGGGGGGGCAAAGATACGCAGTATTTT. Residues: CASSEIAAGGGKDTQYF.

This clone was counted between two and nine times. J is TRBJ2-1 and V is TRBV27; 13 nucleotides line up with TRBD2. V shed 2 bases, J shed 7 bases, and the junction held 5 bases outside the gene matches. Germline V lookup: CDR1 MNHEY, CDR2 SMNVEV (reference sequence). The length of the CDR3 is 16 residues. CDR3 protein: CASSLGTSGTLNEQFF. For the CDR3, the DNA is TGTGCCAGCAGTTTAGGGACTAGCGGGACCCTGAATGAGCAGTTCTTC.

The V and J genes are TRBV15 and TRBJ1-1; possible D gene TRBD1, 6 bases. Trimming removed 6 bases from V and 0 bases from J, with 14 bases in between. Germline V CDR1 and CDR2: LNHNV, YYDKDF (reference sequence). The CDR3 is 15 residues long. CDR3 amino acids: CATRKGGQLNTEAFF. The CDR3 nucleotides are TGTGCCACCAGAAAAGGAGGACAGTTGAACACTGAAGCTTTCTTT.

The sample holds one count of this clone. The J gene is TRBJ2-7, the V gene TRBV5-1; 8 bases match TRBD2. Germline V gene data show CDR1 as SGHRS and CDR2 as YFSETQ. The V and J ends lost 5 bases and 2 bases, in that order; junction bases with no gene match: 12. The CDR3 contains 16 residues. This CDR3 reads CASRNSGTRGPYEQYF. The CDR3 nucleotides read TGCGCCAGCAGGAATTCCGGGACTAGGGGCCCCTACGAGCAGTACTTC.

This rearrangement joins TRBV19 to TRBJ1-6, with 10 bases fitting TRBD1. Germline assignment: CDR1 LNHDA and CDR2 SQIVND (reference sequence). The CDR3 is made up of 15 amino acids. The V segment lost 3 bases and the J segment 9 bases; nucleotides outside the gene matches: 5. The CDR3 DNA reads as TGTGCCAGTAGTATGCCGGGACAGGGGACTTCACCCCTCCACTTT. Amino acids: CASSMPGQGTSPLHF.

This chain connects TRBV9 to TRBJ2-3; D might be TRBD2 (6 bases). The CDR3 is made up of 16 amino acids. Germline CDR1 SGDLS, CDR2 YYNGEE. Trimming took 5 bases from V and 2 from J, leaving 18 bases between them. As DNA, the CDR3 is TGTGCCAGCAGTGTACTGGGCGGGAAATCCACAGATACGCAGTATTTT. Its translation is CASSVLGGKSTDTQYF.

The chain recombines TRBV14 with TRBJ2-5; 7 bases are a match to TRBD2. V lost 4 bases and J lost 1; bases outside the gene matches: 12. This CDR3 region has 17 residues. The germline V gene has CDR1 SGHDN and CDR2 FVKESK. The CDR3 nucleotides read TGTGCCAGCAGCCTCCTTCTGGGGAGCGGGACCCAAGAGACCCAGTACTTC. This codes for CASSLLLGSGTQETQYF.

V is TRBV19 and J is TRBJ2-5; 11 bases align to TRBD2. Looked up from germline, CDR1 is LNHDA and CDR2 is SQIVND (reference sequence). Unmatched junction bases numbered 13, after V lost 6 bases and J lost 1 base. CDR3 length equals 18 residues. CDR3 protein: CASSEDRIAGGPQETQYF. CDR3 DNA sequence: TGTGCCAGTAGCGAAGACAGAATAGCGGGGGGGCCCCAAGAGACCCAGTACTTC.

The J gene is TRBJ2-5, the V gene TRBV5-5, with a tentative D call TRBD1 (6 bases). V was clipped by 4 bases and J by 5 bases, with 15 bases between them. CDR3 length: 14 amino acids. CDR1 is SGHKS and CDR2 is YYEKEE in the germline V gene (reference sequence). Written as DNA, the CDR3 is TGTGCCAGCAGCCCCGGGACAATGTGGGAGACCCAGTACTTC. Translated, it gives CASSPGTMWETQYF.

Ten or more counts support this clone. The chain recombines TRBV5-1 with TRBJ2-3; D might be TRBD1 (6 bases). V lost 0 bases to trimming and J lost 0 bases, with 11 bases between them. CDR1 and CDR2 (germline): SGHRS, YFSETQ. The CDR3 is 16 amino acids. CDR3 coding DNA: TGCGCCAGCAGCTTGGGACAGGCAGCTAGCACAGATACGCAGTATTTT. Encoded protein: CASSLGQAASTDTQYF.

CDR3 sequence reads: CASKVQGAGNQPQHF. The CDR3 region has the DNA TGTGCCAGCAAAGTACAGGGGGCAGGGAATCAGCCCCAGCATTTT. The chain employs TRBV2 and TRBJ1-5; 9 bases map to TRBD1. There are 15 residues in the CDR3. CDR1 is SNHLY and CDR2 is FYNNEI in the germline V gene. The V gene end was trimmed by 7 bases and the J gene end by 4 bases; junction bases not matched to a gene: 8.

The chain carries TRBV19 and TRBJ2-1; 7 bases align to TRBD2. The germline CDR1 and CDR2 sequences are LNHDA and SQIVND (reference sequence). V dropped 5 bases and J dropped 9; count of bases not matched to a gene: 10. The CDR3 has 14 residues. The CDR3 sequence is CASSPGAGVGEQFF. Here the CDR3 DNA reads TGTGCCAGTAGTCCTGGGGCGGGGGTAGGTGAGCAGTTCTTC.

The chain couples TRBV2 to TRBJ2-7; 8 bases map to TRBD2. The germline CDR1 and CDR2 sequences are SNHLY and FYNNEI. CDR3 length: 18 amino acids. Trimming at V came to 3 bases and at J to 0 bases, leaving 13 bases not matched to a gene. The CDR3 loop is CASSDGPFREGLSYEQYF. The CDR3 bases are TGTGCCAGCAGTGATGGGCCTTTCCGGGAGGGCCTCTCCTACGAGCAGTACTTC.

The genes are TRBV28 and TRBJ2-5; the match to TRBD1 covers 8 bases. The CDR3 has 15 residues. Germline lookup yields CDR1 MDHEN and CDR2 SYDVKM. Trimming cost V 5 bases and J 2 bases; bases outside gene matches: 7. The CDR3 nucleotides read TGTGCCAGCAGTCAGTGGACAGGGCAACAAGAGACCCAGTACTTC. Its translation: CASSQWTGQQETQYF.

The chain joins TRBV2 to TRBJ2-2, with 7 nucleotides matching TRBD1. The V gene's germline CDR1 is SNHLY and CDR2 FYNNEI. This CDR3 has 13 residues. Trimming cost V 8 bases and J 2 bases; bases outside gene matches: 2. The CDR3 sequence is CASRDRNTGELFF. DNA for the CDR3: TGTGCCAGCCGGGACAGAAACACCGGGGAGCTGTTTTTT.

The chain is built from TRBV6-5 and TRBJ2-1, with TRBD2 matching over 7 bases. After removal of 2 bases from V and 4 bases from J, the junction contained 8 bases not matched to a gene. The CDR3 extends over 16 amino acids. Germline-derived CDR1 and CDR2 are MNHEY and SVGAGI. The CDR3 DNA is TGTGCCAGCAGTTACGAGGCGGCGGGAGCGTACAATGAGCAGTTCTTC. Protein sequence: CASSYEAAGAYNEQFF.

The chain is built from TRBV18 and TRBJ2-7, with a weak D call TRBD2 (6 bases). From germline, CDR1 is KGHSH and CDR2 LQKENI. The CDR3 is made up of 12 amino acids. V lost 6 bases to trimming and J lost 7 bases, with 13 bases between them. CDR3 amino acids: CASSSDGGEQYF. The CDR3 DNA sequence: TGTGCCAGCTCCTCGGACGGAGGGGAGCAGTACTTC.

The rearrangement uses TRBV5-5 and TRBJ2-3, with 7 nucleotides matching TRBD1. The CDR3 loop spans 16 amino acids. Trimming at V came to 4 bases and at J to 3 bases, leaving 11 bases not matched to a gene. Germline V CDR1 and CDR2: SGHKS, YYEKEE (reference sequence). CDR3 in DNA: TGTGCCAGCAGCCGAGAACCACAGGGGTTGACAGATACGCAGTATTTT. It is translated as CASSREPQGLTDTQYF.

The chain links TRBV4-2 to TRBJ2-3; TRBD1 matches 12 bases. In germline, CDR1 is LGHNA, CDR2 YNFKEQ. Trimming cost V 4 bases and J 0 bases; bases outside gene matches: 11. The CDR3 runs to 19 residues. CDR3 coding DNA: TGTGCCAGCAGCCGAAAGGCCGGGACAGGGGGCCTTAGCACAGATACGCAGTATTTT. This translates into CASSRKAGTGGLSTDTQYF.

This clone was counted a single time. The chain has TRBV9 and TRBJ1-5; D is uncertain. V was pared by 4 bases and J by 7 bases, with 18 bases between. Germline loops: CDR1 SGDLS, CDR2 YYNGEE. The CDR3 extends over 15 amino acids. CDR3 residues: CASSFRRRPRQPQHF. The CDR3, as DNA: TGTGCCAGCAGCTTTAGAAGGCGCCCCAGGCAGCCCCAGCATTTT.

The J gene is TRBJ1-5, the V gene TRBV5-6; no definite D call. The CDR3 loop spans 14 amino acids. Trimming removed 4 bases at V and 4 bases at J, with 12 bases between. Germline V gene sequence: CDR1 SGHDT, CDR2 YYEEEE. The CDR3 spells CASSPQRGNQPQHF. CDR3 nucleotides: TGTGCCAGCAGCCCGCAACGCGGGAATCAGCCCCAGCATTTT.

In its sample, this clone was seen once. V is TRBV20-1 and J is TRBJ2-7, with D possibly being TRBD1 (6 bases). V gave up 3 bases and J gave up 4 bases, with 13 bases separating them. This CDR3 is built from 13 residues. CDR1 DFQATT and CDR2 SNEGSKA come from the germline V gene (reference sequence). The DNA for the CDR3 is TGCAGTGCTAGTTGGGGGCGCAGATACGAGCAGTACTTC. Protein product: CSASWGRRYEQYF.

The V call is TRBV5-6, the J call TRBJ1-1, with TRBD1 matching over 7 bases. The CDR3 has 13 residues. The germline V gene has CDR1 SGHDT and CDR2 YYEEEE. The V and J ends lost 4 bases and 4 bases, in that order; junction bases with no gene match: 4. Here the CDR3 reads CASSPAGGTEAFF. CDR3 sequence (DNA): TGTGCCAGCAGCCCCGCAGGGGGCACTGAAGCTTTCTTT.

CDR3 region: CASSLDRVREKLFF. The DNA for the CDR3 is TGTGCCAGCAGTCTAGACAGGGTTCGGGAAAAACTGTTTTTT. The rearrangement links TRBV28 to TRBJ1-4; 7 bases line up with TRBD1. The V gene end was trimmed by 5 bases and the J gene end by 8 bases; junction bases not matched to a gene: 8. Germline V gene sequence: CDR1 MDHEN, CDR2 SYDVKM. This CDR3 is 14 amino acids long.

The gene calls are TRBV5-1 and TRBJ2-2; TRBD1 matches at 7 bases. The CDR3 has 15 amino acids. The V gene end was trimmed by 3 bases and the J gene end by 8 bases; junction bases not matched to a gene: 10. Germline loops: CDR1 SGHRS, CDR2 YFSETQ. The CDR3 DNA follows: TGCGCCAGCAGCTCCAATATCAACAGGGGTGGGGAGCTGTTTTTT. Translating it yields CASSSNINRGGELFF.